This T cell receptor (beta chain) was identified during a study of cytomegalovirus exposure and HLA in healthy donors. General study points: Cytomegalovirus status, reportedly, was diagnosed with high specificity and sensitivity by the classifier. Beyond CMV serostatus, there was no information to go on about immune exposure.

PCR primers comprised 60 Vbeta and 13 Jbeta primers. Sequenced by immunoSEQ multiplex PCR; TCRdb stores in-frame clones only, minus some. The data show some 190,000 clones, with approximately 75% seen just once and about 4.4% held by the top ten. This CDR3 contains 14 residues. Trimming cost V 4 bases and J 9 bases, with 16 bases left between them. Germline CDR1 SGHTA, CDR2 FQGNSA. This clone was observed a few times. Its antigen is unknown. What was sequenced was PBMCs. The V and J genes are TRBV7-2 and TRBJ1-5; D not certain. This receptor was identified in a man aged 25 to 45 in good health and CMV-seropositive. The CDR3 protein is CASSSAEGVGPQHF. The CDR3 coding sequence is TGTGCCAGCAGCTCGGCCGAGGGAGTGGGGCCCCAGCATTTT.